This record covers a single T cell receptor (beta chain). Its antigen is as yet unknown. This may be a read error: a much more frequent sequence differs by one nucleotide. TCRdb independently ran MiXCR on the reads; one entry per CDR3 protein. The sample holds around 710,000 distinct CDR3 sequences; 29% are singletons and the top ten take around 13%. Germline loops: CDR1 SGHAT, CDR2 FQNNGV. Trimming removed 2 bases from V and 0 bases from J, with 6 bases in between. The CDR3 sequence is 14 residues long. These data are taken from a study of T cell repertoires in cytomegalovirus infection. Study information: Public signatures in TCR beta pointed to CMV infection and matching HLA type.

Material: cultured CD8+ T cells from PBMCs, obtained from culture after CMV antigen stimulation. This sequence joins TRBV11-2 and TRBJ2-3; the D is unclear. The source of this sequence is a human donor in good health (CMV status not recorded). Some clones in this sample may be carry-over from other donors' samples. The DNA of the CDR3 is TGTGCCAGCAGCTTACTGGTTAGCACAGATACGCAGTATTTT. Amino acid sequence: CASSLLVSTDTQYF.